This is a list of T cell receptor beta chains from one sample in a study of T cell responses to AZD1222 COVID-19 vaccine. Clones were read by immunoSEQ multiplex PCR, and TCRdb kept only the in-frame ones, dropping some. The data contain more than 150,000 clones, 90% of them seen just once; the ten biggest clones take up approximately 1.8%. Sequences were derived from peripheral blood, sampled on day 0 of AZD1222 vaccination. The receptors here all came from an adult in good health. The CDR3 runs from the conserved cysteine through the conserved F or W. The order of the fields is J gene, clone size, V gene, D gene, CDR3 DNA, CDR3 protein. A D gene is named only where the DNA matches it firmly. Clone sizes are given selectively: once, few, many, or a class where the clone is expanded.

>TRBJ2-7|-|TRBV2|-
TGTGCCAGCAGGGACACCTACGAGCAGTACTTC
CASRDTYEQYF
>TRBJ2-1|-|TRBV7-7|-
TGTGCTAGCAGCCTCACTTCACTCAGTGGCGATGAGCAGTTCTTC
CASSLTSLSGDEQFF
>TRBJ2-2|-|TRBV29-1|TRBD2
TGCAGCGTGAAACGGGGGGCGAACACCGGGGAGCTGTTTTTT
CSVKRGANTGELFF
>TRBJ2-1|-|TRBV9|-
TGTGCCAGCAGCGTAGGAAGTTGGGGGGGCCGGAGGAATGAGCAGTTCTTC
CASSVGSWGGRRNEQFF
>TRBJ2-5|-|TRBV4-2|TRBD1
TGTGCCAGCAGCCAGGCCCCCGGGACAGGAGAGACCCAGTACTTC
CASSQAPGTGETQYF
>TRBJ2-1|-|TRBV29-1|-
TGCAGCGTTGGAGGGCTAGCGTTAGATGAGCAGTTCTTC
CSVGGLALDEQFF
>TRBJ2-7|-|TRBV7-9|-
TGTGCCAGCAGCTCCATACGACAGCAGACCTACGAGCAGTACTTC
CASSSIRQQTYEQYF
>TRBJ1-1|once|TRBV7-3|-
TGTGCCAGCAGCTCCTCCGGGGGAAACACTGAAGCTTTCTTT
CASSSSGGNTEAFF
>TRBJ2-7|-|TRBV12-3/TRBV12-4|-
TGTGCCAGCAGGAAGGGGGGATCGCGAGAGCAGTACTTC
CASRKGGSREQYF
>TRBJ1-6|-|TRBV13|TRBD1
TGTGCCAGCAGTTCAGGGGGTAGGAATTCACCCCTCCACTTT
CASSSGGRNSPLHF
>TRBJ1-6|-|TRBV4-2|-
TGTGCCAGCAGCCAAGAAGTCAGCCTCAAGAATTCACCCCTCCACTTT
CASSQEVSLKNSPLHF
>TRBJ2-1|once|TRBV7-2|TRBD2
TGTGCCAGCAGTCGACTAGCGGGAGTGATTGGGAACAATGAGCAGTTCTTC
CASSRLAGVIGNNEQFF
>TRBJ1-2|-|TRBV7-6|-
TGTGCCAGCAGCTTAGCGGGGGGGGGCAGTCATGGCTACACCTTC
CASSLAGGGSHGYTF
>TRBJ2-1|-|TRBV27|-
TGTGCCAGCAGTTTACAGGGGTTCTACTCCTACAATGAGCAGTTCTTC
CASSLQGFYSYNEQFF
>TRBJ2-1|-|TRBV6-2/TRBV6-3|-
TGTGCCAGCAGTTTTCAGGCAGGTGGGGGCAATGAGCAGTTCTTC
CASSFQAGGGNEQFF
>TRBJ2-1|once|TRBV7-3|-
TGTGCCAGCAGCTTACACAATGAGCAGTTCTTC
CASSLHNEQFF
>TRBJ1-1|few|TRBV4-1|-
TGCGCCAGCAGCCGATGGAGGAACACTGAAGCTTTCTTT
CASSRWRNTEAFF
>TRBJ2-1|-|TRBV6-2/TRBV6-3|-
TGTGCCAGCAGTTACAGCTGGGCTAGTCACGGTGAGCAGTTCTTC
CASSYSWASHGEQFF
>TRBJ2-7|few|TRBV11-2|TRBD1
TGTGCCAGCCCCGACGTTCCGGGACAGGGCGATTACGAGCAGTACTTC
CASPDVPGQGDYEQYF
>TRBJ2-4|-|TRBV27|TRBD2
TGTGCCAGCAGTCAGCCGGGACTAACTTTAGCCAAAAACATTCAGTACTTC
CASSQPGLTLAKNIQYF
>TRBJ2-6|-|TRBV13|TRBD1
TGTGCCAGCAGCTTGACAGGGATCTCTGGGGCCAACGTCCTGACTTTC
CASSLTGISGANVLTF
>TRBJ2-7|-|TRBV28|-
TGTGCCAGCGGATTGGGGACCTACGAGCAGTACTTC
CASGLGTYEQYF
>TRBJ2-1|-|TRBV7-2|TRBD2
TGTGCCAGCAGCTTTAGCGGGGGCTCCTACAATGAGCAGTTCTTC
CASSFSGGSYNEQFF
>TRBJ2-6|-|TRBV7-3|TRBD1
TGTGCCAGCAGCTTAAGGGGTCAGGGGGCTGGGGCCAACGTCCTGACTTTC
CASSLRGQGAGANVLTF
>TRBJ1-2|-|TRBV7-9|-
TGTGCCAGCAGCTTCGTGTCCGGGACGGATAACTATGGCTACACCTTC
CASSFVSGTDNYGYTF
>TRBJ2-7|-|TRBV5-1|-
TGCGCCAGCAGCTCCCTGGGGAGCGTCGTATTCAACGAGCAGTACTTC
CASSSLGSVVFNEQYF
>TRBJ1-1|-|TRBV6-5|-
TGTGCCAGCAGTTACTCAAGCGGACTCACTGAAGCTTTCTTT
CASSYSSGLTEAFF
>TRBJ2-7|-|TRBV18|-
TGTGCCAGCTCACCACCCGGAACTTCACAGGGTTTGTACGAGCAGTACTTC
CASSPPGTSQGLYEQYF
>TRBJ2-5|-|TRBV11-1|-
TGTGCCAGCAGCTCCTCCTACAGGGTGGAGACCCAGTACTTC
CASSSSYRVETQYF
>TRBJ2-1|-|TRBV27|-
TGTGCCAGCAGTTCTATGGCGGGAAGGTACAATGAGCAGTTCTTC
CASSSMAGRYNEQFF
>TRBJ2-1|-|TRBV4-1|-
TGCGCCAGCAGCCAAGGTTATTGGGACGGATACAATGAGCAGTTCTTC
CASSQGYWDGYNEQFF
>TRBJ2-3|-|TRBV5-1|-
TGCGCCAGCAGCTTCCGGGCAGGGACCAGCGGCACAGATACGCAGTATTTT
CASSFRAGTSGTDTQYF
>TRBJ1-1|-|TRBV7-9|-
TGTGCCAGCAGCCGGAATAATATCGACAGTGAAGCTTTCTTT
CASSRNNIDSEAFF
>TRBJ1-6|-|TRBV9|-
TGTGCCAGCAGCGTAGCCGGGAGCAGAGGGTCACCCCTCCACTTT
CASSVAGSRGSPLHF
>TRBJ1-2|few|TRBV20-1|-
TGCAGTGCTGGGGGAGGCGGCTACACCTTC
CSAGGGGYTF
>TRBJ2-7|-|TRBV6-5|TRBD1
TGTGCCAGCAGATCCCCCGGGACAGGGACTCGGCTGTACTTC
CASRSPGTGTRLYF